A single sample is the source of the 20 T cell receptor beta chains below, sequenced in a study of blood T cell repertoires in COVID-19. Repertoires were generated with immunoSEQ multiplex PCR, while TCRdb's copy carries only in-frame clones and drops some. Of roughly 200,000 clones detected, nearly 90% appear once; the ten largest clones hold 0.5% to 0.75%. Sequencing was carried out using peripheral blood. Receptor source: a man between 45 and 60 years old with acute or convalescent COVID-19.

The CDR3 region has the DNA TGTGCCAGCAGTTTAAGTCTACCGTCCGCCGGGGAGCTGTTTTTT. As protein: CASSLSLPSAGELFF. The genes are TRBV27 and TRBJ2-2, with D uncertain. CDR1 and CDR2 from the germline V gene are MNHEY and SMNVEV (reference sequence). CDR3 size: 15 residues. Trimming pared 2 bases from V and 6 bases from J, leaving 13 bases between.

This chain connects TRBV3-1 (or the pseudogene TRBV3-2) to TRBJ2-1; 14 bases map to TRBD2. The CDR3 length is 15 residues. Germline V CDR1 and CDR2: LGHDT, YNNKEL (reference sequence). With V trimmed by 3 bases and J by 13 bases, 8 bases remained unmatched. The CDR3 DNA reads TGTGCCAGCAGCCAGGCCGGGACTAGCGGGGGCGAACAGTTCTTC. Protein sequence: CASSQAGTSGGEQFF.

The CDR3 loop is CASSLFPAGGTEAFF. The CDR3 nucleotides are TGTGCCAGCAGCTTATTTCCGGCAGGGGGCACTGAAGCTTTCTTT. This sequence joins TRBV7-9 and TRBJ1-1; 7 positions agree with TRBD1. Germline V gives CDR1 SEHNR, CDR2 FQNEAQ (reference sequence). Germline trimming cut 2 bases from V and 4 bases from J; bases unmatched to any gene: 7. The CDR3 is 15 amino acids.

The V gene is TRBV7-9, the J gene TRBJ1-2; 7 nucleotides agree with TRBD1. The V gene end was trimmed by 3 bases and the J gene end by 4 bases; junction bases not matched to a gene: 8. Germline V CDR1 and CDR2: SEHNR, FQNEAQ (reference sequence). CDR3 length: 15 residues. CDR3 nucleotide sequence: TGTGCCAGCAGCTTGGGACCAGGGGGGCTCTATGGCTACACCTTC. It specifies CASSLGPGGLYGYTF.

CDR3 protein: CATPGVYRDRGSYEQYV. As DNA, the CDR3 is TGTGCCACCCCGGGAGTATACCGGGACAGGGGATCCTACGAGCAGTACGTC. The chain uses TRBV6-4 and TRBJ2-7, with 10 bases that match TRBD1. CDR1 is MRHNA, CDR2 SNTAGT, per germline. V shed 10 bases and J 1 base; nucleotides not matched to a gene: 16. CDR3 size: 17 residues.

The genes are TRBV10-3 and TRBJ1-4; 10 positions agree with TRBD1. This CDR3 is built from 14 residues. J was trimmed by 8 bases and V by 6 bases; bases with no gene match: 6. The germline V gene encodes CDR1 ENHRY and CDR2 SYGVKD. CDR3 nucleotide sequence: TGTGCCATCAGCTCCGGGACAGGGGTAGAAAAACTGTTTTTT. Protein product: CAISSGTGVEKLFF.

J is TRBJ1-2 and V is TRBV19, with 9 bases that match TRBD1. In germline, CDR1 is LNHDA, CDR2 SQIVND (reference sequence). V was clipped by 4 bases and J by 4 bases; unmatched bases: 16. This CDR3 has 18 residues. The CDR3 DNA follows: TGTGCCAGTAGTACTAGACCGGGACAGGGCCTTCGGGGCTATGGCTACACCTTC. Its translation: CASSTRPGQGLRGYGYTF.

This rearrangement joins TRBV3-1 (or the pseudogene TRBV3-2) to TRBJ2-7; TRBD2 agrees at 8 bases. This CDR3 region has 15 residues. Germline CDR1 is LGHDT and CDR2 is YNNKEL (reference sequence). Trimming removed 0 bases from V and 2 bases from J; junction bases left unmatched: 3. The CDR3 bases are TGTGCCAGCAGCCAAGATGGCGGGGGGACCTACGAGCAGTACTTC. Its translation is CASSQDGGGTYEQYF.

This clone was seen a handful of times. The rearrangement links TRBV7-8 to TRBJ2-1; D gene unclear. The V gene lost 4 bases and the J gene lost 6 bases, with 10 bases spanning the gap. Germline lookup yields CDR1 SGHVS and CDR2 FQNEAQ. The CDR3 is 13 residues long. The CDR3 nucleotides read TGTGCCAGCAGCTCTCGTCCCGTCAATGAGCAGTTCTTC. Its protein is CASSSRPVNEQFF.

This rearrangement joins TRBV28 to TRBJ2-3, with D tentatively TRBD1 (6 bases). This CDR3 has 17 residues. CDR1 and CDR2 (germline): MDHEN, SYDVKM. V was pared by 2 bases and J by 0 bases, with 15 bases between. This CDR3 reads CASSLGGGRSSTDTQYF. The CDR3 DNA reads as TGTGCCAGCAGTTTAGGGGGCGGCCGCTCTAGCACAGATACGCAGTATTTT.

The V gene is TRBV19, the J gene TRBJ2-1; 9 bases are a match to TRBD2. The CDR3 has 16 residues. Germline lookup yields CDR1 LNHDA and CDR2 SQIVND (reference sequence). The J segment lost 7 bases and the V segment lost 5 bases, leaving 12 bases of the junction unmatched. This chain's CDR3 is CASSWWASGNRNEQFF. In DNA form, the CDR3 reads TGTGCCAGTAGTTGGTGGGCTAGCGGGAACAGGAATGAGCAGTTCTTC.

The chain links TRBV3-1 (or the pseudogene TRBV3-2) to TRBJ1-3; 10 nucleotides agree with TRBD1. The J segment lost 7 bases and the V segment lost 3 bases, leaving 6 bases of the junction unmatched. CDR1 and CDR2 from the germline V gene are LGHDT and YNNKEL (reference sequence). This CDR3 is 15 amino acids long. In DNA form, the CDR3 reads TGTGCCAGCAGCCAGGAGGCGGGACAGGGGAACACCATATATTTT. Translated: CASSQEAGQGNTIYF.

The V call is TRBV27, the J call TRBJ2-1; 9 nucleotides align to TRBD2. With V trimmed by 4 bases and J by 2 bases, 21 bases remained unmatched. The CDR3 runs to 21 residues. From germline, CDR1 is MNHEY and CDR2 SMNVEV (reference sequence). The CDR3 is CASSSPQGEDFRLAAYNEQFF. The CDR3 bases are TGTGCCAGCAGTTCACCCCAGGGAGAGGACTTCCGACTAGCGGCCTACAATGAGCAGTTCTTC.

J is TRBJ2-5 and V is TRBV24-1; D perhaps matches TRBD1 (6 bases). In germline, CDR1 is KGHDR, CDR2 SFDVKD. The CDR3 has 14 residues. Trimming removed 5 bases from V and 6 bases from J, with 15 bases in between. CDR3 sequence (DNA): TGTGCCACCAGTGCACAGGGCGAGAGGAAGACCCAGTACTTC. It specifies CATSAQGERKTQYF.

This clone was seen a single time. This chain connects TRBV18 to TRBJ1-1, with D tentatively TRBD1 (5 bases). The CDR3 loop spans 16 amino acids. The germline CDR1 and CDR2 sequences are KGHSH and LQKENI. V shed 2 bases and J shed 4 bases, with 17 bases lying between them. CDR3 nucleotide sequence: TGTGCCAGCTCACCATCTCGCCAGGGCTCGGGCACTGAAGCTTTCTTT. Translation: CASSPSRQGSGTEAFF.

The rearrangement uses TRBV3-1 (or the pseudogene TRBV3-2) and TRBJ2-7, with 11 bases fitting TRBD1. The CDR3 loop spans 16 amino acids. Germline V gene data show CDR1 as LGHDT and CDR2 as YNNKEL (reference sequence). Trimming removed 0 bases from V and 5 bases from J; junction bases left unmatched: 6. In DNA, the CDR3 is TGTGCCAGCAGCCAAGATTACGGGGACAGGGGGGACGAGCAGTACTTC. Its protein is CASSQDYGDRGDEQYF.

This chain joins TRBV7-9 and TRBJ2-1, with 9 positions matching TRBD1. The CDR3 covers 17 residues. V trimming: 3 bases; J trimming: 10 bases; junction bases outside the gene matches: 16. Germline loops: CDR1 SEHNR, CDR2 FQNEAQ (reference sequence). The CDR3 reads CASSFPNHGTGRFEQFF. CDR3 coding DNA: TGTGCCAGCAGCTTCCCCAACCACGGGACAGGGAGGTTCGAGCAGTTCTTC.

The rearrangement links TRBV28 to TRBJ2-7; D not resolved. Germline assignment: CDR1 MDHEN and CDR2 SYDVKM. The CDR3 runs 16 residues. V dropped 3 bases and J dropped 3 bases, with 18 bases sitting between them. The CDR3 is CASSLTRSARGYEQYF. CDR3 sequence (DNA): TGTGCCAGCAGTTTGACTCGCTCGGCCCGTGGCTACGAGCAGTACTTC.

In this sample, this clone turned up a few times. This sample includes further DNA sequences coding for the same CDR3. The CDR3 region has the DNA TGTGCCAGTACGGGGACAGGGGGAAATCAGCCCCAGCATTTT. This gives the protein CASTGTGGNQPQHF. The rearrangement links TRBV19 to TRBJ1-5; 11 bases agree with TRBD1. Germline lookup yields CDR1 LNHDA and CDR2 SQIVND (reference sequence). V gave up 7 bases and J gave up 4 bases; unmatched junction bases: 3. This CDR3 spans 14 amino acids.

CDR3 in amino acids: CASSQVYRTETGAGELFF. The CDR3 coding sequence is TGCGCCAGCAGCCAAGTGTATCGAACCGAGACAGGGGCCGGGGAGCTGTTTTTT. The V call is TRBV4-1, the J call TRBJ2-2, with TRBD1 matching over 8 bases. V gave up 1 base and J gave up 6 bases; unmatched junction bases: 13. CDR3 length: 18 amino acids. Germline V CDR1 and CDR2: MGHRA, YSYEKL.